This TCR beta chain derives from a study of T cells in Graves' hyperthyroidism and ophthalmopathy (dated by TCRdb to the late 2010s). Turning to the overall study: Peripheral blood was sampled at the time of initial diagnosis, prior to any treatment. The 80 to 100 discovery patients were randomly divided into training and test sets at a 7:3 ratio. The study also compared thyroid tissue and blood T-cell repertoires from more than five Graves' hyperthyroidism patients. The paper reports TCR Vbeta CDR3 sequencing of approximately 140 peripheral blood samples: under 45 ophthalmopathy, fewer than 80 hyperthyroidism and around 17 progressor patients. Once sampling was done, hyperthyroidism patients were given methimazole at a starting dose of 30 mg daily, whereas ophthalmopathy patients were given high-dose intravenous methylprednisolone. Prospective prediction of ophthalmopathy was tested in an independent validation cohort consisting of some 18 hyperthyroidism patients and around 17 patients who later progressed to ophthalmopathy. To identify distinguishing TCR V-J signatures, a discovery cohort of around 100 patients was used, comprising 40 to 45 with Graves' ophthalmopathy and 57 with stable Graves' hyperthyroidism. What the research found in general, with its limitations: A model built on a 13 V-J signature distinguished ophthalmopathy from stable hyperthyroidism, reaching 85% to 90% sensitivity and 81% to 83% specificity in cross-validation and 80%/75% in testing. In validation, the model predicted progression to ophthalmopathy a median of roughly 6.5 months before onset, with approximately 68% sensitivity and around 76% specificity. Most expanded thyroid clonotypes (frequency above 0.001) were also detected in blood, suggesting blood repertoires may reflect thyroid immune responses. No statistical method was used to set the sample size in advance, and investigators knew the group allocation.

Graves' hyperthyroidism was defined as stable when no progression to ophthalmopathy occurred over 18 months of follow-up. Hyperthyroidism patients were newly diagnosed, with disease duration under 2 months, and aged 18 to 65 years. Patients with uncontrolled infections, other autoimmune diseases, pregnancy or lactation were excluded. Clinical symptoms, serum thyroxine and TRAb, thyroid ultrasound, and orbital computed tomography formed the basis for the diagnoses. Ficoll-Paque density gradient centrifugation was used to isolate PBMCs from around 9.1 ml of fresh peripheral blood. Trizol reagent was used to extract total RNA, and RNA quality was then checked on an Agilent 2100 Bioanalyzer. The TCR beta CDR3 regions were amplified from the RNA transcripts. A first-round RT-PCR of the TCR CDR3 used the HTBI primer set with the Qiagen OneStep RT-PCR kit. Libraries were constructed in a second round of multiplex PCR, after which size selection and purification were performed. Sequencing of the libraries was done on an Illumina HiSeq2000 using paired-end 100 bp reads. The original pipeline was this. SOAPnuke was used to process the raw data, throwing out any read that contained adapters or uncalled bases, had a mean Phred below 15, or lacked an exact constant-primer or identifier match. COPE v1.2.5 was used to merge the high-quality paired reads, and each unique nucleotide sequence was defined as a clonotype. Clonotypes were aligned to IMGT TRBV, TRBD and TRBJ reference segments using MiTCR v1.1. The analysis was restricted to V-J combinations with a frequency above 0.0001, which together covered 99.2% of the repertoires. The TCS score was defined as F50 (clonal expansion) divided by E x V (chaos), with BLOSUM62-based TCRdist calculated between CDR3 peptides within each V-J. Welch's t-statistics and random forest reduced around 520 V-J features to 10 to 15, which were used in a naive Bayes classifier (R e1071). The public reads were run again by TCRdb, first through fastp at Q25 and then through MiXCR, and only productive beta chains were kept. Every entry covers one CDR3 protein and lists the most common genes and DNA from its rows. These V and J calls rely on TCRdb rather than the paper's analysis. The sample includes hundreds of thousands of distinct CDR3 sequences, with approximately 14% observed a single time. Roughly 10% of the sample rests with the top ten.

V lost 6 bases and J lost 7 bases, and the count of bases not matched to a germline gene is 4. Taken from the germline V gene, the CDR1 and CDR2 loops are MNHNS and SASEGT. The CDR3 goes from the cysteine to the phenylalanine over 14 residues. Only the CDR3 region is kept as DNA, spanning 42 bases read in frame from base 1. A note on this clonotype: What antigen it recognizes has not been identified. Per-base quality was not reported, and no clone a single base away is much larger than it.

The sample taken for sequencing was blood. The sequence was collected from a woman aged 18-35 years with Graves' hyperthyroidism. The rearrangement combines TRBV6-1 with TRBJ1-6; 9 middle bases align to TRBD1. The sequenced DNA is TGTGCCAGCAGGGGGACAGGGTGGAATTCACCCCTCCACTTT. Its coded protein is CASRGTGWNSPLHF.